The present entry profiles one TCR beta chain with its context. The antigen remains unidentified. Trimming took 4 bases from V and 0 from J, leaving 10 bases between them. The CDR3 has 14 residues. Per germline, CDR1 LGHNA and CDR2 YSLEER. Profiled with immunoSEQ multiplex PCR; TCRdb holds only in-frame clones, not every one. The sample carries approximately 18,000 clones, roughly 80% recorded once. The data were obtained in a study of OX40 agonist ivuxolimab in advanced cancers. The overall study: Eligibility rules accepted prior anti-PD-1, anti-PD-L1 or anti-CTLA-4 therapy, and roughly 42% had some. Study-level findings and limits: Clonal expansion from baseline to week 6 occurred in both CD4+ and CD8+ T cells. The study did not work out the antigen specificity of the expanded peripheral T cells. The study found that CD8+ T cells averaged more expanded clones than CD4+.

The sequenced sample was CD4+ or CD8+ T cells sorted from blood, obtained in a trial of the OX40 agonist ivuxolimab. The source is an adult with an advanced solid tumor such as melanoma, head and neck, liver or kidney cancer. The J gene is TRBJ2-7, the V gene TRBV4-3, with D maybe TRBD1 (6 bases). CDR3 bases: TGCGCCAGCAGCCCTTCAGGGGACTCCTACGAGCAGTACTTC. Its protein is CASSPSGDSYEQYF.